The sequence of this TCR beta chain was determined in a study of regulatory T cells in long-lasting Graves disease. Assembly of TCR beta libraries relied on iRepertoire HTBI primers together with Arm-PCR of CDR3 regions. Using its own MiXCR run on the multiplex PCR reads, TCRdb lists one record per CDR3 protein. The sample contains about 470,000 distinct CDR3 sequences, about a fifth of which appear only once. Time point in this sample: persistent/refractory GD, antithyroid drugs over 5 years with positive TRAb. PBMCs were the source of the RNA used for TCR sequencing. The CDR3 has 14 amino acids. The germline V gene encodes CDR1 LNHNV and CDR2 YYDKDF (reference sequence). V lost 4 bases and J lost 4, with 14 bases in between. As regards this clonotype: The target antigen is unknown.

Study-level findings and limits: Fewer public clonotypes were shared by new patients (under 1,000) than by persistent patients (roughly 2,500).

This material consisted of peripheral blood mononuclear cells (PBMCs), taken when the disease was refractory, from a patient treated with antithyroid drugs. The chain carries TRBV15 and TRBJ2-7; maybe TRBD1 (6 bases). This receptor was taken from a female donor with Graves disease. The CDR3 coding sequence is TGTGCCACCAGCACGGTGACAGGATTTTACGAGCAGTACTTC. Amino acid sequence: CATSTVTGFYEQYF. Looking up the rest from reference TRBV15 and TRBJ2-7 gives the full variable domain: DAMVIQNPRYQVTQFGKPVTLSCSQTLNHNVMYWYQQKSSQAPKLLFHYYDKDFNNEADTPDNFQSRRPNTSFCFLDIRSPGLGDTAMYLCATSTVTGFYEQYFGPGTRLTVT.